This section outlines one TCR beta chain sequence together with its context. The CDR3 runs to 14 residues. V shed 6 bases, J shed 8 bases, and the junction held 9 bases outside the gene matches. Germline V gene lookup returns CDR1 SGHAT and CDR2 FQNNGV. These data originate in a study of blood T cell repertoires in COVID-19. Turning to the study itself: Acute and convalescent COVID-19 samples came from the United States, Italy and Spain. Sample material is recorded as cDNA or gDNA derived from T cells, B-cell-depleted T cells, or PBMCs.

TCRdb's copy holds only in-frame clones and misses some; the assay was immunoSEQ multiplex PCR. The sample contains 50,000 to 55,000 clones, around four fifths of which appear only once. This chain connects TRBV11-2 to TRBJ1-4; 7 positions match TRBD1. The sample taken for sequencing was peripheral blood. This sequence originates from a human donor in a cohort sampled during active COVID-19. Here the CDR3 DNA reads TGTGCCAGCAGGCCGACAGGGTTTCGAGAAAAACTGTTTTTT. It yields the protein CASRPTGFREKLFF. Using reference TRBV11-2 and TRBJ1-4 for the parts outside the CDR3, the full variable domain is EAGVAQSPRYKIIEKRQSVAFWCNPISGHATLYWYQQILGQGPKLLIQFQNNGVVDDSQLPKDRFSAERLKGVDSTLKIQPAKLEDSAVYLCASRPTGFREKLFFGSGTQLSVL.